The source of this TCR beta chain is a study of HIV-infected patients and healthy controls. At least ten counts were recorded for this clonotype. In TCRdb, the 5' RACE reads were re-called with MiXCR into one record per CDR3 protein. The repertoire holds around 64,000 distinct CDR3 sequences, with 16% as singletons. Germline V gene sequence: CDR1 MDHEN, CDR2 SYDVKM. V trimming: 7 bases; J trimming: 5 bases; junction bases outside the gene matches: 7. This CDR3 is built from 14 residues. The clonotype originates from a human donor in good health. The V call is TRBV28, the J call TRBJ2-1, with 8 bases lining up with TRBD2. The specimen sequenced was CD4+ T cells from blood. CDR3 in DNA: TGTGCCAGCACGCTCCGCGGGAGGAACAATGAGCAGTTCTTC. This sequence encodes CASTLRGRNNEQFF. Combining the CDR3 with reference TRBV28 and TRBJ2-1 gives the whole variable domain DVKVTQSSRYLVKRTGEKVFLECVQDMDHENMFWYRQDPGLGLRLIYFSYDVKMKEKGDIPEGYSVSREKKERFSLILESASTNQTSMYLCASTLRGRNNEQFFGPGTRLTVL.